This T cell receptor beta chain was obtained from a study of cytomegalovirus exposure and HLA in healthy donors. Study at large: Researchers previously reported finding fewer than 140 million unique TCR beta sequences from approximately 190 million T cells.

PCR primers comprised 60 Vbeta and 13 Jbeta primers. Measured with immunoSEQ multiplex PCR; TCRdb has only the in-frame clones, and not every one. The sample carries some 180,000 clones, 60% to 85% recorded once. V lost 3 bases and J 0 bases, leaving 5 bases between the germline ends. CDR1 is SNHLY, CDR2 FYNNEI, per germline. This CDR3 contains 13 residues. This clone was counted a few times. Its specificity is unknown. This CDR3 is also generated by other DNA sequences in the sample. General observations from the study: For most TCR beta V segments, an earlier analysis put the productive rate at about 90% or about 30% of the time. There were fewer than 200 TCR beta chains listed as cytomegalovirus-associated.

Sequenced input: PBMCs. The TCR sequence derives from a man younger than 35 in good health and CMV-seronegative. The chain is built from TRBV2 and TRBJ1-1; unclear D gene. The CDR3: CASSDRVNTEAFF. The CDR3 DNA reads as TGTGCCAGCAGTGACCGGGTGAACACTGAAGCTTTCTTT.